This TCR beta chain is from a study of monozygotic twins with inflammatory bowel disease. Collection of a 2.5 ml blood sample took place per donor. Study-wide points: The authors note that differing immunosuppressive treatments may have added variability to patient repertoires. TCRbeta inverse Simpson diversity was decreased in IBD patients versus healthy co-twins. Among IBD patients, fewer clonotypes were shared with others than among healthy twins, especially with disease activity.

TCRdb re-analyzed the 5' RACE reads; it lists each CDR3 protein once, without DNA. Its listing shows fewer than 350,000 distinct CDR3 sequences. Turning to this clonotype: Its antigen remains unknown.

Germline V gene lookup returns CDR1 LNHDA and CDR2 SQIVND (reference sequence). The CDR3 is 13 residues long. The sequenced sample was blood. V usage is TRBV19 and J usage is TRBJ2-7; the D call from TCRdb, TRBD1, cannot be confirmed without DNA. The sequence was obtained from a human donor with ulcerative colitis or Crohn's disease, or a healthy co-twin of an affected twin (not recorded which). The CDR3 spells CASRDPGVREQYF.